A single T cell receptor beta chain is shown here with its context. This sample stems from a study of blood T cell repertoires in COVID-19. Some clones are missing from TCRdb's copy, which holds only in-frame ones; the method was immunoSEQ multiplex PCR. Of about 200,000 clones listed, roughly 90% are singletons. J lost 4 bases, V lost 4 bases, and 6 bases had no gene match. This CDR3 is 17 amino acids long. Per germline, CDR1 SGHRS and CDR2 YFSETQ. The chain has TRBV5-1 and TRBJ2-1, with 15 bases identical to TRBD2. The sample was peripheral blood. The clonotype originates from a man younger than 35 with active or convalescent COVID-19. CDR3 sequence reads: CASSLGLAGGGYNEQFF. The CDR3 region has the DNA TGCGCCAGCAGCCTGGGACTAGCGGGGGGCGGGTACAATGAGCAGTTCTTC.